The clone carrying this TCR beta chain showed up just once. Its cognate antigen is unknown. The data were obtained in a study of blood T cells in healthy people across ages. Study-level background: There was about one barcoded beta molecule captured by template switching per two T cells. Study-wide results and limits: Estimated diversity, derived from one million T cells, was regarded as an underestimate. No one knew whether donors had CMV, which possibly confounded expanded clonotype changes.

Then a second PCR, running roughly 7 to 12 cycles, was carried out with a sample-barcoded 5' primer and a J-beta primer mix. TCRdb fed the 5' RACE reads into MiXCR, producing one record per CDR3 protein. The table records 1.5 million to 2 million distinct CDR3 sequences, 49% of them present only once. This TCR came from a middle-aged woman in good health. Sequencing used blood.

DNA for the CDR3: TGTGCCAGCAGCCAAAAGACTAGGACTCCTTGGGATACGCAGTATTTT. Protein product: CASSQKTRTPWDTQYF. The chain is built from TRBV3-1 and TRBJ2-3, with D maybe TRBD2 (6 bases). Germline CDR1 and CDR2: LGHDT and YNNKEL (reference sequence). Deletions cut 2 bases from V and 6 bases from J, with 18 bases between. This CDR3 spans 16 amino acids.